This TCR beta chain originates from a study of blood T cells in healthy people across ages. Study observations and caveats: Donor CMV status was unknown, possibly confounding expanded clonotype changes. Diversity estimated from one million T cells was considered an underestimate.

The second PCR ran roughly 6 to 12 cycles with a sample-barcoded 5' primer and J-beta primers. Each TCR beta cDNA got a 12-nucleotide random molecular identifier. Each CDR3 protein is one row after TCRdb ran MiXCR on the 5' RACE reads. The table shows 800,000 or so distinct CDR3 sequences, with around 62% occurring only once. This CDR3 is 15 amino acids long. The germline V gene encodes CDR1 MGHDK and CDR2 SYGVNS. The V and J ends lost 2 bases and 5 bases respectively, with 16 bases between them. About this clonotype: Its antigen remains unknown.

This chain links TRBV25-1 with TRBJ2-7, with TRBD1 as a possible D gene (7 bases). Sequences were obtained from blood. The clonotype was recovered from a man aged 25 to 40 in good health. The CDR3 nucleotides read TGTGCCAGCAGTGAAGCAGGGGGGCGCATCCACGAGCAGTACTTC. This translates into CASSEAGGRIHEQYF.